The 29 T cell receptor beta chains given below trace back to one sample, sequenced in a study of blood T cell repertoires in COVID-19. Profiled with immunoSEQ multiplex PCR; TCRdb holds only in-frame clones, not every one. The sample gives 200,000 to 300,000 clones, approximately 84% of which show up once; around 8% is in the top ten. Sequenced: peripheral blood. These receptors were obtained from a woman of 80 years or more with acute or convalescent COVID-19.

The CDR3 loop is CSVEDLGTSGSEQYF. CDR3 in DNA: TGCAGCGTTGAAGATCTAGGGACTAGCGGGAGCGAGCAGTACTTC. The V and J genes are TRBV29-1 and TRBJ2-7; 14 nucleotides match TRBD2. The CDR3 is made up of 15 amino acids. V lost 0 bases and J lost 6; bases outside the gene matches: 4. Germline lookup yields CDR1 SQVTM and CDR2 ANQGSEA.

A single count supports this clone. The rearrangement joins TRBV24-1 to TRBJ1-2; no clear D gene. Per the germline V gene, CDR1 is KGHDR and CDR2 is SFDVKD. The V end was cut by 3 bases, the J end by 0 bases, with 7 bases between. The CDR3 totals 14 residues. The CDR3 reads CATSDQDSNYGYTF. CDR3 nucleotides: TGTGCCACCAGTGATCAGGATTCTAACTATGGCTACACCTTC.

This chain links TRBV2 with TRBJ1-2; 7 nucleotides align to TRBD1. CDR1 is SNHLY and CDR2 is FYNNEI in the germline V gene. V gave up 5 bases and J gave up 6 bases; unmatched junction bases: 9. The CDR3 extends over 14 amino acids. The CDR3 sequence is CASSSGQVWDGYTF. The CDR3 nucleotides read TGTGCCAGCAGTTCCGGACAGGTATGGGATGGCTACACCTTC.

The CDR3: CAISESAAANEAFF. As DNA, the CDR3 is TGTGCCATCAGTGAGTCGGCGGCAGCTAATGAAGCTTTCTTT. This chain joins TRBV10-3 and TRBJ1-1; D ambiguous. Between the trimmed V and J ends, which lost 0 bases and 7 bases, there was a span of 12 bases. The germline V gene encodes CDR1 ENHRY and CDR2 SYGVKD. This CDR3 has 14 amino acids.

The chain joins TRBV6-6 to TRBJ1-4; TRBD1 is a possible D gene (6 bases). The CDR3 loop spans 13 amino acids. V lost 6 bases and J lost 8, with 13 bases in between. Germline loops: CDR1 MNHNY, CDR2 SVGAGI (reference sequence). The CDR3 DNA reads as TGTGCCAGCAGCCAAGCGGGGGCGGAAAAACTGTTTTTT. The encoded protein is CASSQAGAEKLFF.

CDR3 loop: CASSTQGAPYGNTIYF. The CDR3 bases are TGTGCCAGTAGTACCCAGGGGGCTCCTTATGGAAACACCATATATTTT. J is TRBJ1-3 and V is TRBV19; 8 bases are a match to TRBD1. Unmatched junction bases numbered 8, after V lost 4 bases and J lost 3 bases. The germline CDR1 and CDR2 sequences are LNHDA and SQIVND (reference sequence). This CDR3 spans 16 amino acids.

In this sample, this clone turned up once. The chain recombines TRBV3-1 (or the pseudogene TRBV3-2) with TRBJ2-1; tentative D call: TRBD1 (5 bases). The CDR3 has 13 amino acids. Germline V gene lookup returns CDR1 LGHDT and CDR2 YNNKEL (reference sequence). Trimming took off 0 bases at V and 13 bases at J, with 13 bases between the two ends. The DNA for the CDR3 is TGTGCCAGCAGCCAAGATAGGGTGGGGCTCCAGTTCTTC. Amino acid sequence: CASSQDRVGLQFF.

This clone was seen just once. J is TRBJ1-1 and V is TRBV7-9; TRBD1 agrees at 9 bases. Trimming removed 4 bases from V and 3 bases from J; junction bases left unmatched: 12. The CDR3 length is 17 residues. Germline assignment: CDR1 SEHNR and CDR2 FQNEAQ (reference sequence). CDR3 in amino acids: CASSSSRGQGFDTEAFF. As DNA, the CDR3 is TGTGCCAGCAGCTCTTCAAGGGGACAGGGCTTTGACACTGAAGCTTTCTTT.

The J gene is TRBJ2-1, the V gene TRBV28; perhaps TRBD1 as D (5 bases). The CDR3 covers 16 residues. V dropped 6 bases and J dropped 4 bases, with 19 bases sitting between them. Germline V gives CDR1 MDHEN, CDR2 SYDVKM. CDR3 protein: CASRGMGLAEYNEQFF. CDR3 DNA: TGTGCCAGCAGGGGTATGGGGCTTGCGGAGTACAATGAGCAGTTCTTC.

CDR3 DNA: TGTGCCAGCAGTCCCCTCTTCTCTGGGGCCAACGTCCTGACTTTC. Encoded protein: CASSPLFSGANVLTF. The rearrangement links TRBV6-5 to TRBJ2-6; D not resolved. The CDR3 spans 15 residues. V lost 5 bases and J lost 0, with 8 bases in between. In germline, CDR1 is MNHEY, CDR2 SVGAGI.

This clone was detected a few times. The chain uses TRBV5-1 and TRBJ1-4; 8 bases match TRBD1. The CDR3 covers 15 residues. V was clipped by 3 bases and J by 10 bases; unmatched bases: 11. From germline, CDR1 is SGHRS and CDR2 YFSETQ. Here the CDR3 DNA reads TGCGCCAGCAGCTCCAGACAGGGGCTTGATGGAAAACTGTTTTTT. Amino acids: CASSSRQGLDGKLFF.

The rearrangement links TRBV5-1 to TRBJ2-5, with 8 positions matching TRBD2. Trimming took 5 bases from V and 2 from J; bases not matched to a gene: 5. Looked up from germline, CDR1 is SGHRS and CDR2 is YFSETQ. The CDR3 runs 14 residues. CDR3 in amino acids: CASRRAGAQETQYF. In nucleotides, the CDR3 is TGCGCCAGCAGAAGAGCGGGGGCACAAGAGACCCAGTACTTC.

This clone has just a few counts. The V and J genes are TRBV20-1 and TRBJ2-7; possible D gene TRBD2, 5 bases. The ends were cut back, 3 bases at V and 0 bases at J, with 15 bases in the middle. This CDR3 contains 15 residues. Germline CDR1 and CDR2: DFQATT and SNEGSKA (reference sequence). CDR3 region: CSASKQRQSSYEQYF. CDR3 coding DNA: TGCAGTGCTAGTAAGCAGCGGCAGAGCTCCTACGAGCAGTACTTC.

The chain is built from TRBV10-2 and TRBJ2-7, with 8 positions matching TRBD2. Germline CDR1 and CDR2: WSHSY and SAAADI. The CDR3 covers 18 residues. The V and J ends lost 0 bases and 3 bases, in that order; junction bases with no gene match: 13. As DNA, the CDR3 is TGCGCCAGCAGTGAGTCGATTGCCGGGGGGGCGGGTCTCTACGAGCAGTACTTC. This codes for CASSESIAGGAGLYEQYF.

This chain joins TRBV11-3 and TRBJ1-2; no clear D. Germline assignment: CDR1 SGHNT and CDR2 YENEEA. V lost 4 bases to trimming and J lost 8 bases, with 11 bases between them. The CDR3 covers 12 residues. The CDR3 region is CASSSSGEGYTF. The CDR3 DNA is TGTGCCAGCAGCTCCTCCGGGGAAGGCTACACCTTC.

V gene TRBV15 combines with J gene TRBJ2-3; D ambiguous. The CDR3 covers 16 residues. Germline V gene data show CDR1 as LNHNV and CDR2 as YYDKDF (reference sequence). V was shortened by 0 bases and J by 3 bases, with 13 bases between the two germline ends. CDR3: CATSRDLRSETDTQYF. For the CDR3, the DNA is TGTGCCACCAGCAGAGATCTGCGGAGCGAAACAGATACGCAGTATTTT.

The genes are TRBV21-1 and TRBJ2-7; no check of the table's D call, TRBD1, against the DNA was made. TRBV21-1 is listed as a pseudogene. CDR3 length: 17 residues. The CDR3 coding sequence is TGTGCCAGCAGCACCGATTCCCGGGGACATGACTTTACGATGGGGTACTTC. Translating gives CASSTDSRGHDFTMGYF.

The chain couples TRBV23-1 to TRBJ1-5; D remains unclear. TRBV23-1 is an ORF, and what it does is uncertain. V dropped 8 bases and J dropped 1 base, with 18 bases sitting between them. The CDR3 spans 16 residues. The CDR3 nucleotides are TGCGCCAGCGAACCTCAGGCCGGATACAGCAATCAGCCCCAGCATTTT. This translates into CASEPQAGYSNQPQHF.

V is TRBV4-1 and J is TRBJ2-7, with D unclear. The CDR3 sequence is 13 residues long. Trimming removed 0 bases from V and 2 bases from J, with 5 bases in between. CDR1 and CDR2 from the germline V gene are MGHRA and YSYEKL. The CDR3 coding sequence is TGCGCCAGCAGCCAAGAGCCAGCCTACGAGCAGTACTTC. Protein product: CASSQEPAYEQYF.

This sequence joins TRBV2 and TRBJ2-7; a possible D gene is TRBD2 (6 bases). CDR3 size: 14 residues. The V gene's germline CDR1 is SNHLY and CDR2 FYNNEI. Trimming stripped 0 bases from V and 2 bases from J, with 8 bases between. The CDR3, as DNA: TGTGCCAGCAGTGAAGCGGAGGGAGCCTACGAGCAGTACTTC. It yields the protein CASSEAEGAYEQYF.

The chain joins TRBV28 to TRBJ1-2; D is possibly TRBD1 (6 bases). Deletions cut 6 bases from V and 7 bases from J, with 21 bases between. CDR1 is MDHEN and CDR2 is SYDVKM in the germline V gene. This CDR3 has 15 amino acids. The CDR3 reads CASRYSLGGAFGYTF. DNA for the CDR3: TGTGCCAGCAGATATAGTTTAGGGGGGGCTTTTGGCTACACCTTC.

The gene calls are TRBV27 and TRBJ2-7; 7 nucleotides agree with TRBD1. The trim removed 6 bases at V and 0 bases at J, leaving 11 bases unmatched. The CDR3 contains 16 residues. Germline lookup yields CDR1 MNHEY and CDR2 SMNVEV (reference sequence). The CDR3 region has the DNA TGTGCCAGCAGCCGTCGTTCAGGGGGTAGCTCCTACGAGCAGTACTTC. Translating it yields CASSRRSGGSSYEQYF.

V usage is TRBV11-3 and J usage is TRBJ2-3; 10 positions match TRBD1. The CDR3 spans 15 residues. Trimming cost V 5 bases and J 5 bases; bases outside gene matches: 7. Germline-derived CDR1 and CDR2 are SGHNT and YENEEA. The CDR3 region has the DNA TGTGCCAGCAGCCCGCAGGGACAGGGGATAGATACGCAGTATTTT. Its translation: CASSPQGQGIDTQYF.

The chain joins TRBV13 to TRBJ2-3; a possible D gene is TRBD1 (5 bases). The germline V and J ends were trimmed by 5 bases and 5 bases, with 8 bases remaining between them. CDR1 and CDR2 from the germline V gene are PRHDT and FYEKMQ (reference sequence). The length of the CDR3 is 12 residues. The DNA of the CDR3 is TGTGCCAGCAGCCTTACAGGAGATACGCAGTATTTT. This gives the protein CASSLTGDTQYF.

This clone was picked up a small number of times. The CDR3 nucleotides read TGTGCCAGCAGCATAATCCAGGGTCCCTATGGCTACACCTTC. Its protein is CASSIIQGPYGYTF. This chain uses TRBV5-4 with TRBJ1-2; possibly TRBD1 for D (5 bases). The CDR3 loop spans 14 amino acids. Per the germline V gene, CDR1 is SGHNT and CDR2 is YYREEE (reference sequence). V was pared by 4 bases and J by 4 bases, with 14 bases between.

The rearrangement uses TRBV7-2 and TRBJ2-1; 16 bases align to TRBD2. Trimming took 1 base from V and 15 from J; bases not matched to a gene: 6. This CDR3 has 15 residues. Germline-derived CDR1 and CDR2 are SGHTA and FQGNSA. CDR3 amino acids: CASSLEGTSGRAVFF. The CDR3 region has the DNA TGTGCCAGCAGCTTAGAGGGGACTAGCGGGAGGGCCGTGTTCTTC.

This rearrangement joins TRBV3-1 (or the pseudogene TRBV3-2) to TRBJ2-3; no clear D. Germline lookup yields CDR1 LGHDT and CDR2 YNNKEL (reference sequence). CDR3 length equals 14 residues. V lost 5 bases to trimming and J lost 4 bases, with 13 bases between them. CDR3 nucleotide sequence: TGTGCCAGCAGCTCCTTCGAACGGGCAGATACGCAGTATTTT. It encodes CASSSFERADTQYF.

This rearrangement joins TRBV19 to TRBJ2-5; 9 bases align to TRBD2. V shed 4 bases and J 1 base; nucleotides not matched to a gene: 10. CDR3 size: 17 residues. CDR1 and CDR2 (germline): LNHDA, SQIVND (reference sequence). The CDR3 nucleotides are TGTGCCAGTAGTACTGGATTTCTAGCGGGGCCCCAAGAGACCCAGTACTTC. Protein: CASSTGFLAGPQETQYF.

This clone was detected a few times. The chain uses TRBV4-2 and TRBJ2-7, with TRBD2 matching 8 bases. V dropped 0 bases and J dropped 5; count of bases not matched to a gene: 9. CDR1 and CDR2 (germline): LGHNA, YNFKEQ. The CDR3 extends over 16 amino acids. CDR3 region: CASSQDLRAGGNEQYF. The CDR3 DNA reads as TGTGCCAGCAGCCAAGATCTTAGGGCGGGGGGCAACGAGCAGTACTTC.